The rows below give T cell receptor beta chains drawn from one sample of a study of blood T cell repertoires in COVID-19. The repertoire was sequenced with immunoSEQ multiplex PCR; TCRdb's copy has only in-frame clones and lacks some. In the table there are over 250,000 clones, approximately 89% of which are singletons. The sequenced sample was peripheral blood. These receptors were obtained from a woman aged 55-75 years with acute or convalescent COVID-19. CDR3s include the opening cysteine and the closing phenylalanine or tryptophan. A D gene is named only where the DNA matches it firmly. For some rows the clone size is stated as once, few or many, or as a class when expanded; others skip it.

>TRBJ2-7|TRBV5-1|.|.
TGCGCCAGCAGCCCGGGGACTGCCTCCTACGAGCAGTACTTC
CASSPGTASYEQYF
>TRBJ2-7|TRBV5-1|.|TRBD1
TGCGCCAGCAGCACCTACGGGACAGGGCCCTACGAGCAGTACTTC
CASSTYGTGPYEQYF
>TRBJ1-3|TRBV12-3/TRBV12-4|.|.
TGTGCCAGCAGTTTAGGGGACTACGGCACCATATATTTT
CASSLGDYGTIYF
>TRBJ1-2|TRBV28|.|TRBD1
TGTGCCAGCAGTTACTCCGGGACAGGGGACGATGGCTACACCTTC
CASSYSGTGDDGYTF
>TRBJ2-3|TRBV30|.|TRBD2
TGTGCCTGGAAGACTAGCGGTAGCACAGATACGCAGTATTTT
CAWKTSGSTDTQYF
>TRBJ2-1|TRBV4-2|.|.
TGTGCCAGCAGCCAAGGGGTCAGGGCTGAGAATGAGCAGTTCTTC
CASSQGVRAENEQFF
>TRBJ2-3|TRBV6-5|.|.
TGTGCCAGCAGTTACTCGAGGCCGGGAGATAAAGATACGCAGTATTTT
CASSYSRPGDKDTQYF
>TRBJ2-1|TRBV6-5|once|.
TGTGCCAGCAGTTACACGGGGGGCCGTTACAATGAGCAGTTCTTC
CASSYTGGRYNEQFF
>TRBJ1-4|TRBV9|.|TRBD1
TGTGCCAGCAGCGTAGAAGGCAGGGGGGATGAAAAACTGTTTTTT
CASSVEGRGDEKLFF
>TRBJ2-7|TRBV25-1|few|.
TGTGCCAGCAGTGAAATCGGTGAGCAGTACTTC
CASSEIGEQYF
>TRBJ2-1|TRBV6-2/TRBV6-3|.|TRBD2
TGTGCCAGCAGTTATGGAGAAACTAGCGGGAACTACAATGAGCAGTTCTTC
CASSYGETSGNYNEQFF
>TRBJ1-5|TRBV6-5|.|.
TGTGCCAGCAGACCTATGGGGGGGGGCCAGCCCCAGCATTTT
CASRPMGGGQPQHF
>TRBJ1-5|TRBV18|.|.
TGTGCCAGCTCACAAGGACAGCCCAATCAGCCCCAGCATTTT
CASSQGQPNQPQHF
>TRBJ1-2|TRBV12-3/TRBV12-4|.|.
TGTGCCAGCAGTTTGCCAGGGGACTATGGCTACACCTTC
CASSLPGDYGYTF
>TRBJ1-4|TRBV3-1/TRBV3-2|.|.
TGTGCCAGCAGCCAAGAAGGTCGGGCTAATGAAAAACTGTTTTTT
CASSQEGRANEKLFF